This section outlines one TCR beta chain sequence together with its context. The sample comes from a study of cytomegalovirus exposure and HLA in healthy donors. Trimming at V came to 2 bases and at J to 3 bases, leaving 8 bases not matched to a gene. The CDR3 spans 16 residues. CDR1 is MNHNS and CDR2 is SASEGT in the germline V gene. The PCR contained 60 Vbeta and 13 Jbeta primers. Using immunoSEQ multiplex PCR, the repertoire was profiled, and TCRdb retains in-frame clones only, with some absent. This sample has 200,000 to 250,000 clones, with more than 60% found just once. The genes are TRBV6-1 and TRBJ2-7, with 9 bases identical to TRBD2. This TCR was recovered from a woman in her sixties in good health and CMV-seropositive. Sequencing input: PBMCs. The CDR3 sequence is CASSEKKREAGYEQYF. CDR3 nucleotide sequence: TGTGCCAGCAGTGAAAAAAAGCGGGAGGCCGGCTACGAGCAGTACTTC.